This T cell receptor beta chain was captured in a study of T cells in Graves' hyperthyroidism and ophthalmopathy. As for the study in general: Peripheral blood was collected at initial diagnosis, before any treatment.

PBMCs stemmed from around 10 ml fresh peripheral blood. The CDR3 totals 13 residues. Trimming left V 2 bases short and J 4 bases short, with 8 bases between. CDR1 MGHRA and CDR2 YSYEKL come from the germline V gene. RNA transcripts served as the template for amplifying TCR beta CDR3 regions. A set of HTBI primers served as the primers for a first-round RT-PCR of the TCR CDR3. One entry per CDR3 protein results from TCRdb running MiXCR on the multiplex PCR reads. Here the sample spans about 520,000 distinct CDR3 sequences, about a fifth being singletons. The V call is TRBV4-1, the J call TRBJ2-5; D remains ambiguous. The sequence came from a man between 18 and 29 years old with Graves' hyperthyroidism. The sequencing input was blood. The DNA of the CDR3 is TGCGCCAGCAGCCAAAGCACGAGAGAGACCCAGTACTTC. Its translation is CASSQSTRETQYF.